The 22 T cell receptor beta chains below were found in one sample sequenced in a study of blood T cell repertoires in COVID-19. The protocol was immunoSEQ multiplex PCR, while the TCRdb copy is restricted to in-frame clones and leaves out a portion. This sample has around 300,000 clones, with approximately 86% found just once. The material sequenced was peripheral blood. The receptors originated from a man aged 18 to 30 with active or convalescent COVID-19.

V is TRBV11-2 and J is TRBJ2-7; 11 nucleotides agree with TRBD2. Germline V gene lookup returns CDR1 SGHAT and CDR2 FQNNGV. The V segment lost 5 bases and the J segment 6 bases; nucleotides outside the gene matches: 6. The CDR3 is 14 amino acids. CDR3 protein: CASSPFSGGGEQYF. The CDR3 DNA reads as TGTGCCAGCAGCCCATTTAGCGGGGGGGGCGAGCAGTACTTC.

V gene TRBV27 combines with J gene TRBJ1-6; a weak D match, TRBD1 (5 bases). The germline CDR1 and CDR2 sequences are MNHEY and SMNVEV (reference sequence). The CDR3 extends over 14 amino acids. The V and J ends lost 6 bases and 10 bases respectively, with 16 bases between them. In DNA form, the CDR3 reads TGTGCCAGCAGCAAAACGGACACAAGCTCACCCCTCCACTTT. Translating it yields CASSKTDTSSPLHF.

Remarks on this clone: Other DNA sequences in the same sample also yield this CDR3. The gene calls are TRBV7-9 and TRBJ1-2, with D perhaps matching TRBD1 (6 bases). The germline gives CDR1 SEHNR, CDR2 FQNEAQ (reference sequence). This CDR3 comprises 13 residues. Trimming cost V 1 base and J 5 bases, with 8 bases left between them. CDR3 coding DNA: TGTGCCAGCAGCTTAGGTCAGGGGTATGGCTACACCTTC. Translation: CASSLGQGYGYTF.

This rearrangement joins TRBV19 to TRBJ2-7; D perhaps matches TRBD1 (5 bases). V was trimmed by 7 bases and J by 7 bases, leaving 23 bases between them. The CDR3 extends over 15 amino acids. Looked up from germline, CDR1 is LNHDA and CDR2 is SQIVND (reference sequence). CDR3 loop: CASTPWGSPKGEQYF. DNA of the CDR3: TGTGCCAGTACGCCCTGGGGCAGCCCTAAAGGAGAGCAGTACTTC. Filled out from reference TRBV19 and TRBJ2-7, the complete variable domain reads DGGITQSPKYLFRKEGQNVTLSCEQNLNHDAMYWYRQDPGQGLRLIYYSQIVNDFQKGDIAEGYSVSREKKESFPLTVTSAQKNPTAFYLCASTPWGSPKGEQYFGPGTRLTVT.

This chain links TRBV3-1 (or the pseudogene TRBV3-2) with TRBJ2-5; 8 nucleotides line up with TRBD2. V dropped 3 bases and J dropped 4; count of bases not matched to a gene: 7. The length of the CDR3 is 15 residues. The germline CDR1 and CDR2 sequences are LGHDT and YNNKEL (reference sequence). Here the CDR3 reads CASSHLSGTRETQYF. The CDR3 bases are TGTGCCAGCAGCCACCTTAGCGGGACCCGAGAGACCCAGTACTTC.

The CDR3 here is CASSKGGAAGNTIYF. CDR3 DNA sequence: TGTGCCAGCAGCAAAGGTGGGGCAGCCGGAAACACCATATATTTT. The V and J genes are TRBV21-1 and TRBJ1-3; the D segment call TRBD1 is taken from the table without a DNA check. TRBV21-1 is annotated as a pseudogene. The CDR3 has 15 amino acids.

The CDR3 loop is CATSNRDREDYGYTF. The CDR3 DNA reads TGTGCCACCAGCAACCGGGACAGGGAGGACTATGGCTACACCTTC. The V gene is TRBV15, the J gene TRBJ1-2, with TRBD1 matching 9 bases. The CDR3 has 15 amino acids. CDR1 and CDR2 from the germline V gene are LNHNV and YYDKDF (reference sequence). V was clipped by 4 bases and J by 3 bases; unmatched bases: 6.

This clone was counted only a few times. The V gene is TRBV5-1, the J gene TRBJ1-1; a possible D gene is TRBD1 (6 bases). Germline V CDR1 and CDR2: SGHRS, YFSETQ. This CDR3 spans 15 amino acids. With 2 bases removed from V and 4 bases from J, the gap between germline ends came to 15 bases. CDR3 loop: CASSFGGRPATEAFF. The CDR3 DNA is TGCGCCAGCAGCTTTGGGGGCAGGCCGGCCACTGAAGCTTTCTTT.

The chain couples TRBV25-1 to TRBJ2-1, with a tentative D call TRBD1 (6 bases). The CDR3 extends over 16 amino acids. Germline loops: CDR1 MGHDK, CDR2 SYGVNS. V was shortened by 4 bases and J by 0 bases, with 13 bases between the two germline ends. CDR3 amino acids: CASSGTGNLSYNEQFF. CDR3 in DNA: TGTGCCAGCAGTGGAACAGGGAACCTCTCCTACAATGAGCAGTTCTTC. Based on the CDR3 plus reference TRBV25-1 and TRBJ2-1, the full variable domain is EADIYQTPRYLVIGTGKKITLECSQTMGHDKMYWYQQDPGMELHLIHYSYGVNSTEKGDLSSESTVSRIRTEHFPLTLESARPSHTSQYLCASSGTGNLSYNEQFFGPGTRLTVL.

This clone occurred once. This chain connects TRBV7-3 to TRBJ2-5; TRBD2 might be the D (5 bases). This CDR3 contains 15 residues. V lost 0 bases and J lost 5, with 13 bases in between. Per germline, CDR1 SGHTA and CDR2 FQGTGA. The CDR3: CASSLTGIPGETQYF. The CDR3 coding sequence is TGTGCCAGCAGCTTAACCGGGATCCCCGGGGAGACCCAGTACTTC.

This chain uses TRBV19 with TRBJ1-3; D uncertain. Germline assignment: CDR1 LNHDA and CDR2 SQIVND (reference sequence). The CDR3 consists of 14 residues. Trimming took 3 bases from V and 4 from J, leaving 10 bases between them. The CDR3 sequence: CASSIYSRGNTIYF. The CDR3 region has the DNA TGTGCCAGTAGTATTTACAGCCGCGGAAACACCATATATTTT.

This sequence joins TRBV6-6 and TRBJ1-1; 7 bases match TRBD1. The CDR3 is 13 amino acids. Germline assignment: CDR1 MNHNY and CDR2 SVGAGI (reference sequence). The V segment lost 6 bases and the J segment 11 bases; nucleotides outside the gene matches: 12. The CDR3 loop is CASSKGDSLQAFF. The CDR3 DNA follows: TGTGCCAGCAGCAAAGGGGACAGCCTACAGGCTTTCTTT.

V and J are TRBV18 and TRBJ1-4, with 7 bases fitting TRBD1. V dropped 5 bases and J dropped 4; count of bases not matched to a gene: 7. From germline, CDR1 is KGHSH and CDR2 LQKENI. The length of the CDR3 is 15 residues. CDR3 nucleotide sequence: TGTGCCAGCTCAAATAGACAGGGCCTTAATGAAAAACTGTTTTTT. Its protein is CASSNRQGLNEKLFF.

For the CDR3, the DNA is TGTGCCAGCCAATATCAGGGGGCTCATCAGCCCCAGCATTTT. Encoded protein: CASQYQGAHQPQHF. This chain uses TRBV6-6 with TRBJ1-5; 8 bases map to TRBD1. Germline V CDR1 and CDR2: MNHNY, SVGAGI (reference sequence). The CDR3 runs 14 residues. Trimming took 8 bases from V and 5 from J; bases not matched to a gene: 8.

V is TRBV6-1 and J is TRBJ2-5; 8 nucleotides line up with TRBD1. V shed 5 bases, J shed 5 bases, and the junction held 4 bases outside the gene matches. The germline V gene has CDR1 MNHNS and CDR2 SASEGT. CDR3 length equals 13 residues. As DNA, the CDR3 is TGTGCCAGCAGTCGGACAGGGTACGAGACCCAGTACTTC. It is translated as CASSRTGYETQYF.

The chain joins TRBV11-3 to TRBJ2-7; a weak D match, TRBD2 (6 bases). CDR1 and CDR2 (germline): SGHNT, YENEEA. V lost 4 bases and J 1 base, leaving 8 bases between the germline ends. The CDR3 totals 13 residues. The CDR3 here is CASSSGLSYEQYF. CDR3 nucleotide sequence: TGTGCCAGCAGCTCCGGACTATCCTACGAGCAGTACTTC.

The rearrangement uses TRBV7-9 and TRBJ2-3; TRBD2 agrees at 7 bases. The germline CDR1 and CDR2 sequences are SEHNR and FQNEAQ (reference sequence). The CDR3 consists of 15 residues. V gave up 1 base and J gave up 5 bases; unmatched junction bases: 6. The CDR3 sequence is CASSLDSGFLDTQYF. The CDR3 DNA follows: TGTGCCAGCAGCTTAGATAGCGGGTTCTTAGATACGCAGTATTTT.

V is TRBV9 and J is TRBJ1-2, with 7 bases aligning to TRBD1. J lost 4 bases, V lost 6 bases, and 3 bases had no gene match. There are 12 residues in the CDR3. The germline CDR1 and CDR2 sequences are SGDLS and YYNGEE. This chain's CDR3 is CASNGQAYGYTF. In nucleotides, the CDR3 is TGTGCCAGCAACGGACAGGCCTATGGCTACACCTTC. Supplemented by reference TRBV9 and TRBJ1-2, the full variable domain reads DSGVTQTPKHLITATGQRVTLRCSPRSGDLSVYWYQQSLDQGLQFLIQYYNGEERAKGNILERFSAQQFPDLHSELNLSSLELGDSALYFCASNGQAYGYTFGSGTRLTVV.

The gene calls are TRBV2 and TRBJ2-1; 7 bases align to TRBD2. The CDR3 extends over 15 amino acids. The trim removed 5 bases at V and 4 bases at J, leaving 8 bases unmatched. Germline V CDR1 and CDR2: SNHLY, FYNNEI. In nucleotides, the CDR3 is TGTGCCAGCAGTTCTAAACGGGGGGAATACAATGAGCAGTTCTTC. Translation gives CASSSKRGEYNEQFF. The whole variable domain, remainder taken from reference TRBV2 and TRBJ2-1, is EPEVTQTPSHQVTQMGQEVILRCVPISNHLYFYWYRQILGQKVEFLVSFYNNEISEKSEIFDDQFSVERPDGSNFTLKIRSTKLEDSAMYFCASSSKRGEYNEQFFGPGTRLTVL.

Here the CDR3 reads CASSPRSLAYGYTF. In DNA, the CDR3 is TGTGCCAGCAGCCCTCGGAGTCTAGCCTATGGCTACACCTTC. The rearrangement links TRBV27 to TRBJ1-2; D is unclear. The germline gives CDR1 MNHEY, CDR2 SMNVEV (reference sequence). V shed 6 bases and J shed 4 bases, with 15 bases lying between them. The CDR3 has 14 amino acids.

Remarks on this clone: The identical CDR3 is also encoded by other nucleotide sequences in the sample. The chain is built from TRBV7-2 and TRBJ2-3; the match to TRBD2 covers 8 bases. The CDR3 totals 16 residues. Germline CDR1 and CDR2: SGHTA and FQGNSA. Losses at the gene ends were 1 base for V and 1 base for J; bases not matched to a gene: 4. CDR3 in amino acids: CASSLVGRGGTDTQYF. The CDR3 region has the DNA TGTGCCAGCAGCTTAGTGGGGCGGGGGGGCACAGATACGCAGTATTTT.

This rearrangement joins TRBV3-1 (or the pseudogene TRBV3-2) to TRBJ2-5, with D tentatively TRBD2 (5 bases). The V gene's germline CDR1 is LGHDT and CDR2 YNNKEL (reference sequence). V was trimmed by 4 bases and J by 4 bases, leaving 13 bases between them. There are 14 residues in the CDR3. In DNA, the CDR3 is TGTGCCAGCAGCCTCTCCCCGGGAAGAGAGACCCAGTACTTC. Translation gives CASSLSPGRETQYF.